Listed here are 29 T cell receptor beta chains from one sample, sequenced in a study of blood T cell repertoires in COVID-19. This table comes from immunoSEQ multiplex PCR, and its TCRdb copy is limited to in-frame clones, with some not included. The sample holds approximately 240,000 clones, roughly 80% seen once. The material sequenced was PBMCs or T cells enriched from blood (not recorded which). These TCRs come from a woman between 40 and 55 years old with acute COVID-19.

This chain links TRBV30 with TRBJ1-2, with no clear D. The CDR3 covers 16 residues. Germline CDR1 GTSNPN, CDR2 SVGIG (reference sequence). CDR3 amino acids: CVITPRAGFGDYGYTF. CDR3 coding DNA: TGTGTTATAACCCCCCGAGCGGGGTTCGGGGACTATGGCTACACCTTC.

This chain connects TRBV5-1 to TRBJ1-4, with D unclear. V was pared by 0 bases and J by 8 bases, with 11 bases between. The CDR3 extends over 14 amino acids. Germline assignment: CDR1 SGHRS and CDR2 YFSETQ. The CDR3 bases are TGCGCCAGCAGCTTGGGGCAGCCGGGGGAAAAACTGTTTTTT. The encoded protein is CASSLGQPGEKLFF.

The chain links TRBV29-1 to TRBJ2-5, with a tentative D call TRBD2 (7 bases). The germline gives CDR1 SQVTM, CDR2 ANQGSEA. Trimming left V 4 bases short and J 2 bases short, with 29 bases between. The CDR3 totals 19 residues. The CDR3 is CSVGVRGAPLVGSQETQYF. For the CDR3, the DNA is TGCAGCGTTGGGGTCCGGGGGGCCCCGCTAGTGGGCTCTCAAGAGACCCAGTACTTC.

The J gene is TRBJ1-1, the V gene TRBV6-6, with 8 nucleotides matching TRBD1. The J segment lost 1 base and the V segment lost 8 bases, leaving 9 bases of the junction unmatched. This CDR3 region has 15 residues. CDR1 MNHNY and CDR2 SVGAGI come from the germline V gene (reference sequence). CDR3 loop: CASAAGDRRNTEAFF. In nucleotides, the CDR3 is TGTGCCAGCGCCGCCGGGGACAGGAGGAACACTGAAGCTTTCTTT.

The CDR3 loop is CASSQDRVGRQGQGGYTF. Here the CDR3 DNA reads TGCGCCAGCAGCCAAGATAGGGTCGGGCGACAGGGGCAGGGTGGCTACACCTTC. The chain recombines TRBV4-3 with TRBJ1-2; 8 bases line up with TRBD1. The V gene's germline CDR1 is LGHNA and CDR2 YSLEER. The V and J ends lost 0 bases and 7 bases, in that order; junction bases with no gene match: 16. This CDR3 spans 18 amino acids.

V and J are TRBV5-1 and TRBJ2-1, with 7 positions matching TRBD2. The CDR3 sequence is 15 residues long. V shed 0 bases, J shed 7 bases, and the junction held 7 bases outside the gene matches. Per the germline V gene, CDR1 is SGHRS and CDR2 is YFSETQ. The DNA of the CDR3 is TGCGCCAGCAGCTTGGGACGGGGGGTTAGTAATGAGCAGTTCTTC. Its translation: CASSLGRGVSNEQFF.

The chain recombines TRBV4-2 with TRBJ2-7; TRBD1 aligns across 8 bases. The CDR3 is made up of 16 amino acids. The V segment lost 4 bases and the J segment 2 bases; nucleotides outside the gene matches: 10. Germline lookup yields CDR1 LGHNA and CDR2 YNFKEQ. CDR3 nucleotide sequence: TGTGCCAGCAGCCCGTTTCAGGGGGCACCGGCCTACGAGCAGTACTTC. As protein: CASSPFQGAPAYEQYF.

This chain connects TRBV6-2 or TRBV6-3 to TRBJ1-2, with D possibly being TRBD1 (5 bases). CDR1 MNHEY and CDR2 SVGEGT come from the germline V gene. The CDR3 is 17 residues long. Trimming removed 2 bases at V and 4 bases at J, with 20 bases between. The CDR3 sequence is CASSYPPGTPGRYGYTF. The CDR3 DNA is TGTGCCAGCAGTTACCCGCCTGGGACTCCCGGTCGCTATGGCTACACCTTC.

This chain uses TRBV7-9 with TRBJ1-3; 8 bases align to TRBD1. Looked up from germline, CDR1 is SEHNR and CDR2 is FQNEAQ (reference sequence). V lost 5 bases to trimming and J lost 7 bases; unmatched junction nucleotides: 7. The CDR3 is 14 amino acids. CDR3 bases: TGTGCCAGCAGCCCTAGGACAGGGATCAACACCATATATTTT. It is translated as CASSPRTGINTIYF.

The sample holds one count of this clone. The rearrangement uses TRBV5-1 and TRBJ2-2; a weak D match, TRBD1 (5 bases). V lost 0 bases and J lost 4, with 7 bases in between. This CDR3 is 14 amino acids long. Per the germline V gene, CDR1 is SGHRS and CDR2 is YFSETQ. This CDR3 is CASSLGQTTGELFF. The CDR3 DNA is TGCGCCAGCAGCTTGGGACAGACCACCGGGGAGCTGTTTTTT.

V and J are TRBV9 and TRBJ2-1; 8 bases map to TRBD2. Germline CDR1 and CDR2: SGDLS and YYNGEE. The CDR3 covers 15 residues. Germline trimming cut 4 bases from V and 8 bases from J; bases unmatched to any gene: 11. Here the CDR3 DNA reads TGTGCCAGCAGCCCGGGGCGACTAGCGATCGATGAGCAGTTCTTC. Translation gives CASSPGRLAIDEQFF.

This clone was found once. V and J are TRBV11-2 and TRBJ2-7, with 7 bases aligning to TRBD2. J lost 7 bases, V lost 1 base, and 7 bases had no gene match. CDR1 is SGHAT, CDR2 FQNNGV, per germline. The CDR3 spans 14 residues. The CDR3 here is CASSLGGGAYEQYF. DNA of the CDR3: TGTGCCAGCAGCTTAGGCGGGGGAGCTTATGAGCAGTACTTC. The full variable domain, with the rest looked up from reference TRBV11-2 and TRBJ2-7, is EAGVAQSPRYKIIEKRQSVAFWCNPISGHATLYWYQQILGQGPKLLIQFQNNGVVDDSQLPKDRFSAERLKGVDSTLKIQPAKLEDSAVYLCASSLGGGAYEQYFGPGTRLTVT.

The V call is TRBV13, the J call TRBJ1-2; D not resolved. Trimming took 0 bases from V and 0 from J, leaving 5 bases between them. Germline CDR1 is PRHDT and CDR2 is FYEKMQ (reference sequence). This CDR3 is built from 14 residues. The chain's CDR3 is CASSLGSANYGYTF. The CDR3 coding sequence is TGTGCCAGCAGCTTAGGTTCCGCTAACTATGGCTACACCTTC.

CDR3 DNA: TGTGCCAGCAGCCCCGACAGGCGCTATAATTCACCCCTCCACTTT. Its translation: CASSPDRRYNSPLHF. The V gene is TRBV11-2, the J gene TRBJ1-6; D is possibly TRBD1 (6 bases). Trimming stripped 5 bases from V and 3 bases from J, with 11 bases between. CDR3 length equals 15 residues. Germline CDR1 is SGHAT and CDR2 is FQNNGV.

The gene calls are TRBV7-9 and TRBJ2-7, with D possibly matching TRBD2 (6 bases). The CDR3 contains 19 residues. V was clipped by 4 bases and J by 0 bases, with 25 bases between them. The germline V gene has CDR1 SEHNR and CDR2 FQNEAQ (reference sequence). The CDR3 spells CASSSPRGSGSWRSYEQYF. The CDR3 nucleotides read TGTGCCAGCAGCTCGCCCCGGGGGTCAGGGTCGTGGCGCTCCTACGAGCAGTACTTC.

The chain couples TRBV30 to TRBJ1-2; D gene ambiguous. Germline CDR1 and CDR2: GTSNPN and SVGIG (reference sequence). The V and J ends lost 2 bases and 7 bases respectively, with 8 bases between them. The CDR3 consists of 11 residues. The CDR3 DNA reads TGTGCCTGGAGTTTTGGGCTTGGCTACACCTTC. Its protein product is CAWSFGLGYTF.

The chain uses TRBV11-2 and TRBJ2-1, with TRBD2 matching 12 bases. This CDR3 comprises 14 residues. The junction had 8 bases not matched to a gene; V was cut back by 9 bases and J by 8 bases. Germline CDR1 and CDR2: SGHAT and FQNNGV. The CDR3 nucleotides are TGTGCCAGTGCCCCCGGGACTAGCGGGTATGAGCAGTTCTTC. Translating gives CASAPGTSGYEQFF.

The J gene is TRBJ2-1, the V gene TRBV4-3; D is unresolved. Germline assignment: CDR1 LGHNA and CDR2 YSLEER. V was trimmed by 0 bases and J by 9 bases, leaving 9 bases between them. The CDR3 is made up of 13 amino acids. CDR3 sequence (DNA): TGCGCCAGCAGCCAAGATCTGAGCGCTGAGCAGTTCTTC. This encodes CASSQDLSAEQFF.

This chain joins TRBV6-5 and TRBJ2-3; TRBD1 agrees at 7 bases. V was clipped by 4 bases and J by 4 bases; unmatched bases: 5. The length of the CDR3 is 14 residues. Looked up from germline, CDR1 is MNHEY and CDR2 is SVGAGI. The CDR3 spells CASSSTGRPDTQYF. DNA of the CDR3: TGTGCCAGCAGTTCGACAGGGCGGCCAGATACGCAGTATTTT.

This chain links TRBV6-6 with TRBJ1-3, with D tentatively TRBD1 (5 bases). Trimming left V 5 bases short and J 4 bases short, with 15 bases between. Germline V gives CDR1 MNHNY, CDR2 SVGAGI (reference sequence). The CDR3 spans 15 residues. CDR3 loop: CASSARRGNGNTIYF. The CDR3 coding sequence is TGTGCCAGCAGTGCGCGTCGGGGGAACGGAAACACCATATATTTT.

This chain uses TRBV5-8 with TRBJ1-1, with TRBD1 identical over 7 bases. The V gene's germline CDR1 is SGHTS and CDR2 YDEGEE. V dropped 0 bases and J dropped 4; count of bases not matched to a gene: 9. CDR3 size: 16 residues. CDR3 sequence: CASSLGLTGWSTEAFF. The CDR3 coding sequence is TGTGCCAGCAGCTTGGGATTGACAGGGTGGAGCACTGAAGCTTTCTTT.

V gene TRBV11-2 combines with J gene TRBJ2-1; perhaps TRBD1 as D (5 bases). V lost 4 bases to trimming and J lost 4 bases, with 11 bases between them. The CDR3 runs to 14 residues. The germline CDR1 and CDR2 sequences are SGHAT and FQNNGV. The CDR3 loop reads CASSSDSVYNEQFF. The CDR3 nucleotides are TGTGCCAGCAGCTCCGACAGCGTATACAATGAGCAGTTCTTC.

This chain links TRBV6-2 or TRBV6-3 with TRBJ1-5; D perhaps matches TRBD1 (5 bases). Germline assignment: CDR1 MNHEY and CDR2 SVGEGT. The CDR3 consists of 13 residues. Trimming removed 5 bases at V and 5 bases at J, with 10 bases between. This chain's CDR3 is CASSKRGDQPQHF. DNA of the CDR3: TGTGCCAGCAGTAAACGGGGGGATCAGCCCCAGCATTTT.

As regards this clone: A much larger clone differs by one base, so this may be a read error. The V gene is TRBV7-9, the J gene TRBJ2-5; possibly TRBD1 for D (5 bases). The CDR3 loop spans 12 amino acids. Trimming left V 7 bases short and J 5 bases short, with 11 bases between. Germline loops: CDR1 SEHNR, CDR2 FQNEAQ (reference sequence). In DNA, the CDR3 is TGTGCCAGCATTGGGGCAGGGGAGACCCAGTACTTC. It codes for CASIGAGETQYF.

The sample holds many counts of this clone. The gene calls are TRBV7-9 and TRBJ2-1, with 10 bases lining up with TRBD1. V shed 5 bases, J shed 5 bases, and the junction held 6 bases outside the gene matches. The CDR3 totals 15 residues. The germline CDR1 and CDR2 sequences are SEHNR and FQNEAQ (reference sequence). CDR3 residues: CASSAPGTGDNEQFF. DNA for the CDR3: TGTGCCAGCAGCGCGCCGGGGACAGGGGACAATGAGCAGTTCTTC.

This clone was seen once. This chain joins TRBV2 and TRBJ2-1; 9 positions match TRBD2. From germline, CDR1 is SNHLY and CDR2 FYNNEI. Trimming cost V 2 bases and J 4 bases; bases outside gene matches: 6. CDR3 length: 16 residues. CDR3 sequence reads: CASSERGGRAYNEQFF. For the CDR3, the DNA is TGTGCCAGCAGTGAAAGGGGCGGGAGGGCTTACAATGAGCAGTTCTTC.

This clone was counted at least ten times. The chain has TRBV2 and TRBJ2-7, with TRBD1 as a possible D gene (5 bases). This CDR3 is 17 amino acids long. Germline V gene data show CDR1 as SNHLY and CDR2 as FYNNEI. V was shortened by 3 bases and J by 0 bases, with 18 bases between the two germline ends. The CDR3 region is CASSESRVFGHSYEQYF. The DNA for the CDR3 is TGTGCCAGCAGTGAGTCCCGGGTATTCGGACACTCCTACGAGCAGTACTTC.

Remarks on this clone: Additional DNA sequences in this sample encode the identical CDR3. The rearrangement uses TRBV18 and TRBJ1-4; the D gene is possibly TRBD1 (5 bases). Trimming removed 2 bases at V and 0 bases at J, with 10 bases between. CDR1 and CDR2 from the germline V gene are KGHSH and LQKENI. The CDR3 spans 16 residues. For the CDR3, the DNA is TGTGCCAGCTCACCAAGGCAGGGAACAACTAATGAAAAACTGTTTTTT. Translating gives CASSPRQGTTNEKLFF.

V gene TRBV11-2 combines with J gene TRBJ2-7; TRBD2 agrees at 15 bases. CDR1 is SGHAT, CDR2 FQNNGV, per germline. Trimming cost V 5 bases and J 2 bases; bases outside gene matches: 7. The CDR3 totals 17 residues. CDR3 nucleotide sequence: TGTGCCAGCAGCCCAGGGACTAGCGGGGGGTTCGCCTACGAGCAGTACTTC. This gives the protein CASSPGTSGGFAYEQYF.